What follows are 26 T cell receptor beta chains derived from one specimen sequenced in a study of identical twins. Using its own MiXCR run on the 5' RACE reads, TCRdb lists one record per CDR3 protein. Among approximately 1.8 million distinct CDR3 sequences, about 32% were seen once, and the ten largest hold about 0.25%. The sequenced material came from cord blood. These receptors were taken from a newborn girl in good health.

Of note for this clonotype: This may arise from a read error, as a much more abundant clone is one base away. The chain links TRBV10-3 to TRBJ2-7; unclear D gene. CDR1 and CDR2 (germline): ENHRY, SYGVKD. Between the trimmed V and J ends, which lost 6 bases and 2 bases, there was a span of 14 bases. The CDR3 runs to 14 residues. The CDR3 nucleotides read TGTGCCATCAGCGAACAGAGCTCAACCTACGAGCAGTACTTC. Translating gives CAISEQSSTYEQYF.

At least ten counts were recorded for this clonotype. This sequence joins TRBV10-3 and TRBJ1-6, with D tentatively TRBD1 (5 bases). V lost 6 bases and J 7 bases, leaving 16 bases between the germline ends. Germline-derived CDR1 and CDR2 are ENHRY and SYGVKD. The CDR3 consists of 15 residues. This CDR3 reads CAIRGPGKENSPLHF. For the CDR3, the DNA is TGTGCCATCAGGGGCCCAGGGAAGGAGAATTCACCCCTCCACTTT.

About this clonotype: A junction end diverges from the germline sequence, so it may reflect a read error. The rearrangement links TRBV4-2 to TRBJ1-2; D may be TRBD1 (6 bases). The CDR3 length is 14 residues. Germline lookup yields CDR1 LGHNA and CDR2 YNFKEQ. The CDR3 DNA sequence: TGTGCCAGCAGCCAAGACACAGGGAACTATGGCTGCACCTTC. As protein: CASSQDTGNYGCTF.

CDR3 residues: CAISVELASSYNEQFF. As DNA, the CDR3 is TGTGCCATCAGTGTGGAGCTAGCGAGCTCCTACAATGAGCAGTTCTTC. The J gene is TRBJ2-1, the V gene TRBV10-3, with D possibly being TRBD2 (6 bases). CDR3 length: 16 amino acids. Looked up from germline, CDR1 is ENHRY and CDR2 is SYGVKD. V lost 4 bases to trimming and J lost 0 bases, with 13 bases between them.

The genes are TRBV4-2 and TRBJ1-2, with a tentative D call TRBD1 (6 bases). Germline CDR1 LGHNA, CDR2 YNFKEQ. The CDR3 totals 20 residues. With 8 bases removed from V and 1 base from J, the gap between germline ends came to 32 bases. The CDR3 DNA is TGTGCCAGCGGACCTCGACGGACACAGGGACTACTCTCCCTTAACTATGGCTACACCTTC. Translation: CASGPRRTQGLLSLNYGYTF.

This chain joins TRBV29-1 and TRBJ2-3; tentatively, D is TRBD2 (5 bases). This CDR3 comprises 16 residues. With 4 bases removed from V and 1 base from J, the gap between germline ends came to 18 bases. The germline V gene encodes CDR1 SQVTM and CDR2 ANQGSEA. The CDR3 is CSVVDGESGGTDTQYF. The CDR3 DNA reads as TGCAGCGTTGTCGATGGGGAGTCCGGAGGCACAGATACGCAGTATTTT.

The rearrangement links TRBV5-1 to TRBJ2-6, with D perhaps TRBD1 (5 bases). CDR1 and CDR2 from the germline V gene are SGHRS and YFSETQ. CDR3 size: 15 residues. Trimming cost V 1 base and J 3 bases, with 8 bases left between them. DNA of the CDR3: TGCGCCAGCAGCTTGCAGGGCGGTGGGGCCAACGTCCTGACTTTC. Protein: CASSLQGGGANVLTF.

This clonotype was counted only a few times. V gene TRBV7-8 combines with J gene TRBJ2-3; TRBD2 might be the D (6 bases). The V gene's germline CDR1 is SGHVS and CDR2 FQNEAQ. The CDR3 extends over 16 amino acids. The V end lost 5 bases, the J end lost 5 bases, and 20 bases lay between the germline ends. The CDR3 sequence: CASSPRRLGAEDTQYF. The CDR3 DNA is TGTGCCAGCAGCCCCCGACGACTAGGCGCGGAAGATACGCAGTATTTT.

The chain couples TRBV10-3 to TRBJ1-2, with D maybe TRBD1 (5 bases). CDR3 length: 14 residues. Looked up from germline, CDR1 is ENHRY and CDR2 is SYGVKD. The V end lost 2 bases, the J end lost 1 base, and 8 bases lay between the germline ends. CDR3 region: CAISEDSLNYGYTF. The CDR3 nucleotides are TGTGCCATCAGTGAGGACAGTCTTAACTATGGCTACACCTTC.

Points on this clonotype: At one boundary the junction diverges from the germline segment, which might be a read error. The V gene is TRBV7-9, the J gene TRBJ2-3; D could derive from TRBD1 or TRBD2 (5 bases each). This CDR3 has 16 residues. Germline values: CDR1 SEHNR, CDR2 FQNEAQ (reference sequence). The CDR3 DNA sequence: TGTGCCAGCAGCCTAGCCGGGACCACCGCCCAAGATACGCAGTATTTT. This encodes CASSLAGTTAQDTQYF.

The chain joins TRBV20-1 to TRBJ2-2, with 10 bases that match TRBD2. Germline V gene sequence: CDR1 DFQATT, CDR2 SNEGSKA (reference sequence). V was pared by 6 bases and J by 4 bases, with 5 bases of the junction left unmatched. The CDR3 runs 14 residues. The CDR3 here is CSAYSGRTTGELFF. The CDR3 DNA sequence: TGCAGTGCGTATAGCGGGAGGACCACCGGGGAGCTGTTTTTT.

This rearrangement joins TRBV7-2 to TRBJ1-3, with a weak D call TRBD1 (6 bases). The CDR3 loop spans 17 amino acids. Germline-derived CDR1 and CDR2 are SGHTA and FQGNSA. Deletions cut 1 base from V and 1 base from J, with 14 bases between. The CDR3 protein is CASSLVFGGGSGNTIYF. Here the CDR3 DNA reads TGTGCCAGCAGCTTAGTTTTTGGAGGGGGGTCTGGAAACACCATATATTTT.

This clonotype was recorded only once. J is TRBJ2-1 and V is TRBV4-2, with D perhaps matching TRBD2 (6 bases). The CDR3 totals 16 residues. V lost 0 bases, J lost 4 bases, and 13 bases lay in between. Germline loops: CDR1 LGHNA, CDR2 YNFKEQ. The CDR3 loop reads CASSQDIASVYNEQFF. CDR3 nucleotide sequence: TGTGCCAGCAGCCAAGATATCGCTAGCGTATACAATGAGCAGTTCTTC.

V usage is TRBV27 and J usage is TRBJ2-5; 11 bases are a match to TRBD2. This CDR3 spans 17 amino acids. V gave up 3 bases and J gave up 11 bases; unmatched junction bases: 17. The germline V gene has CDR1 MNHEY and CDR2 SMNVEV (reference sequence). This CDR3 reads CASSFVRLAGSQSEQYF. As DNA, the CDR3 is TGTGCCAGCAGTTTTGTCCGACTAGCGGGAAGTCAGAGTGAGCAGTACTTC.

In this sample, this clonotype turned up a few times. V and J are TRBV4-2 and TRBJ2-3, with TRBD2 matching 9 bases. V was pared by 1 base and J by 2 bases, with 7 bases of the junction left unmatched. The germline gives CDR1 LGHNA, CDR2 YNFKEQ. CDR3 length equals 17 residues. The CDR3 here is CASSQGLSGGHTDTQYF. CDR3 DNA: TGTGCCAGCAGCCAAGGACTTAGCGGGGGCCACACAGATACGCAGTATTTT.

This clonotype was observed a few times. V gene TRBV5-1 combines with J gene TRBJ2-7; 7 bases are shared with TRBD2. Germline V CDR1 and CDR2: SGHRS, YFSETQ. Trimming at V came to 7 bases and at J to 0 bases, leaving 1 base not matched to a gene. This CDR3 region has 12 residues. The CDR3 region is CASWTSSYEQYF. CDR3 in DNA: TGCGCCAGCTGGACTAGCTCCTACGAGCAGTACTTC.

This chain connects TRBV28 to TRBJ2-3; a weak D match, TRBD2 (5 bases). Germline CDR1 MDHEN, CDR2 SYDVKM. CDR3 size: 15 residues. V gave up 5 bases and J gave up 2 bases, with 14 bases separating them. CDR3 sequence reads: CASSVGRLLTDTQYF. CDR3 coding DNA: TGTGCCAGCAGTGTGGGGAGACTACTCACAGATACGCAGTATTTT.

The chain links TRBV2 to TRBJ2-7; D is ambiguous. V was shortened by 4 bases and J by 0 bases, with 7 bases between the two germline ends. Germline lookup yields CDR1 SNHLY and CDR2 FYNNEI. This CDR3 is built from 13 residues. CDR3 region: CASSVVLSYEQYF. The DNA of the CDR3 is TGTGCCAGCAGTGTTGTCCTCTCCTACGAGCAGTACTTC. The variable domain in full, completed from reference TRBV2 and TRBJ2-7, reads EPEVTQTPSHQVTQMGQEVILRCVPISNHLYFYWYRQILGQKVEFLVSFYNNEISEKSEIFDDQFSVERPDGSNFTLKIRSTKLEDSAMYFCASSVVLSYEQYFGPGTRLTVT.

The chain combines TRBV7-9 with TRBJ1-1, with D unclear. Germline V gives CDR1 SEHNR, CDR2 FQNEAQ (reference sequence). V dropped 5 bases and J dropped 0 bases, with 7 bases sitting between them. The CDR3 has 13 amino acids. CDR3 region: CASSVQLNTEAFF. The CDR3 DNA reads TGTGCCAGCAGCGTACAACTGAACACTGAAGCTTTCTTT.

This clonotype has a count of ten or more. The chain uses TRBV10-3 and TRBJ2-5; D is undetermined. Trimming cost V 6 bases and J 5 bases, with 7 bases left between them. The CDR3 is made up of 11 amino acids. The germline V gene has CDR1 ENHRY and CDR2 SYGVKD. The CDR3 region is CAIRDVETQYF. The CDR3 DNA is TGTGCCATCAGGGATGTTGAGACCCAGTACTTC.

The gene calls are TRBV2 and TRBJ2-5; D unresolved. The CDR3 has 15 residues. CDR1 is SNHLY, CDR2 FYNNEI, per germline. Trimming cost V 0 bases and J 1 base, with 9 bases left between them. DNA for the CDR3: TGTGCCAGCAGTGAAGCGTGGCCTGTCCAAGAGACCCAGTACTTC. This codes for CASSEAWPVQETQYF.

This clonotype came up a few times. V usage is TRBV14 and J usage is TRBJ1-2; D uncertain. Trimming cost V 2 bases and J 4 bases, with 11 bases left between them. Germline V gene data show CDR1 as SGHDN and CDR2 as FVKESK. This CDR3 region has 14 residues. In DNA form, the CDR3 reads TGTGCCAGCAGCCAAAGCCTCAACCTCTATGGCTACACCTTC. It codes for CASSQSLNLYGYTF.

The CDR3 nucleotides read TGCGCCAGCAGCCCCCCCAGCCTTTCCTACAATGAGCAGTTCTTC. This gives the protein CASSPPSLSYNEQFF. The genes are TRBV5-1 and TRBJ2-1; no firm D call. Trimming pared 4 bases from V and 1 base from J, leaving 12 bases between. The CDR3 length is 15 residues. CDR1 is SGHRS, CDR2 YFSETQ, per germline.

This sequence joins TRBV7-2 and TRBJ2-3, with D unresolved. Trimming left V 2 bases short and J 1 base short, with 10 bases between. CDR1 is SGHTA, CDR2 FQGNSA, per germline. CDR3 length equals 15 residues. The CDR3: CASSLRIDRTDTQYF. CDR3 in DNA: TGTGCCAGCAGCTTAAGGATAGACCGCACAGATACGCAGTATTTT.

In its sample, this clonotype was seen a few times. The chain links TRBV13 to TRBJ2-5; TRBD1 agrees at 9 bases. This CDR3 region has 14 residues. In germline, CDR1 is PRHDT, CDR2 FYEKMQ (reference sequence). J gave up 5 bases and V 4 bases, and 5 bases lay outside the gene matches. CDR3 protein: CASSSGQGWETQYF. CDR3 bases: TGTGCCAGCAGCTCGGGACAGGGTTGGGAGACCCAGTACTTC.

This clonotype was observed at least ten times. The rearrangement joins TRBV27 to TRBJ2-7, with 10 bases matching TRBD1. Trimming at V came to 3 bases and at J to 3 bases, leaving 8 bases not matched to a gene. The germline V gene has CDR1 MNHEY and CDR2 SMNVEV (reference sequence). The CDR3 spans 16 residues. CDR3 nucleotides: TGTGCCAGCAGTTTTTACCCGGGACAGGGGTACTACGAGCAGTACTTC. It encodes CASSFYPGQGYYEQYF.